This T cell receptor beta chain was profiled in a study of beta chain features in type 1 diabetes. The whole isolated RNA underwent reverse transcription, so sequencing captured expressed TCRB transcripts. Only in-frame clones appear in the TCRdb table, and some are missing; sequencing was by immunoSEQ multiplex PCR. This sample has around 99,000 clones; almost 40% occur once, and the top ten carry 0.065%. The germline V gene has CDR1 SQVTM and CDR2 ANQGSEA. Trimming took off 6 bases at V and 4 bases at J, with 11 bases between the two ends. The CDR3 has 12 amino acids. This chain uses TRBV29-1 with TRBJ2-3, with D possibly matching TRBD2 (6 bases). The sequencing sample was made of stem cell memory CD4+ T cells from blood. The origin of this receptor is a woman aged 18 to 35 in good health. The CDR3 sequence is CSVFTGADTQYF. CDR3 sequence (DNA): TGCAGCGTCTTTACGGGAGCAGATACGCAGTATTTT.